This is a list of T cell receptor beta chains from one sample in a study of T cell responses to AZD1222 COVID-19 vaccine. Assay: immunoSEQ multiplex PCR; the TCRdb copy retains only in-frame clones and omits some. The sample carries 110,000 to 150,000 clones, approximately 91% recorded once. Sequencing used peripheral blood, obtained 28 days after the second AZD1222 dose. Receptor source: an adult who received the AZD1222 COVID-19 vaccine. CDR3s include the opening cysteine and the closing phenylalanine or tryptophan. The order of the fields is J gene, V gene, clone size, D gene, CDR3 DNA, CDR3 protein. A D gene is named only where the DNA matches it firmly. Some rows have no size entry. The others give once, few or many, or a class for an expanded clone.

J: TRBJ1-5; V: TRBV3-1/TRBV3-2; size: -; D: -; DNA: TGTGCCAGCAGCCAAGACCCCTTCAGCAATCAGCCCCAGCATTTT; CDR3: CASSQDPFSNQPQHF
J: TRBJ2-3; V: TRBV5-5; size: -; D: -; DNA: TGTGCCAGCAGCTCGCAGGGGTCAGATACGCAGTATTTT; CDR3: CASSSQGSDTQYF
J: TRBJ1-5; V: TRBV7-9; size: -; D: -; DNA: TGTGCCAGCAGCTTAGGGCAGGGTAACAGCAATCAGCCCCAGCATTTT; CDR3: CASSLGQGNSNQPQHF
J: TRBJ2-2; V: TRBV2; size: -; D: -; DNA: TGTGCCAGCAAGGGTCGGGTCATCCCCGGGGAGCTGTTTTTT; CDR3: CASKGRVIPGELFF
J: TRBJ2-1; V: TRBV5-1; size: -; D: TRBD2; DNA: TGCGCCAGCAGCTTGGGCCCTAGCGGCTATGTCCACGAGCAGTTCTTC; CDR3: CASSLGPSGYVHEQFF
J: TRBJ1-5; V: TRBV24-1; size: -; D: -; DNA: TGTGCCACCAGTGATTCGGGTAGCAATCAGCCCCAGCATTTT; CDR3: CATSDSGSNQPQHF
J: TRBJ1-1; V: TRBV20-1; size: -; D: -; DNA: TGCAGTGCTAGAATGAGCACTGAAGCTTTCTTT; CDR3: CSARMSTEAFF
J: TRBJ2-7; V: TRBV2; size: -; D: -; DNA: TGTGCCAGCAGTGATGCTTTGGAACACACCTACGAGCAGTACTTC; CDR3: CASSDALEHTYEQYF
J: TRBJ1-2; V: TRBV24-1; size: -; D: -; DNA: TGTGCCGTTATAGGGGGTGGGTTCTATGGCTACACCTTC; CDR3: CAVIGGGFYGYTF
J: TRBJ1-6; V: TRBV7-9; size: -; D: -; DNA: TGTGCCAGCAGCCGCCCGAATTCACCCCTCCACTTT; CDR3: CASSRPNSPLHF
J: TRBJ2-2; V: TRBV7-3; size: few; D: -; DNA: TGTGCCAGCAGCTTCGGAAACACCGGGGAGCTGTTTTTT; CDR3: CASSFGNTGELFF
J: TRBJ2-1; V: TRBV18; size: -; D: -; DNA: TGTGCCAGCTCACCCAGCCAGGGTGGTGAGCAGTTCTTC; CDR3: CASSPSQGGEQFF
J: TRBJ2-1; V: TRBV6-5; size: -; D: TRBD2; DNA: TGTGCCAGCAGTTACGCAGCTAGCGGTTACAATGAGCAGTTCTTC; CDR3: CASSYAASGYNEQFF
J: TRBJ2-1; V: TRBV9; size: -; D: TRBD1; DNA: TGTGCCAGCAGCAAAGGACAGGGGGTTTTCGATGAGCAGTTCTTC; CDR3: CASSKGQGVFDEQFF
J: TRBJ1-2; V: TRBV5-4; size: -; D: TRBD1; DNA: TGTGCCAGCAGCTTGGGCAGGGGGCTAGGTGACTATGGCTACACCTTC; CDR3: CASSLGRGLGDYGYTF
J: TRBJ1-1; V: TRBV2; size: -; D: TRBD1; DNA: TGTGCCAGCAGTGGACAGGGCCTGATGAACACTGAAGCTTTCTTT; CDR3: CASSGQGLMNTEAFF
J: TRBJ2-6; V: TRBV27; size: -; D: -; DNA: TGTGCCAGCAGTTCGGGCACGCTCTCTGGGGCCAACGTCCTGACTTTC; CDR3: CASSSGTLSGANVLTF
J: TRBJ2-1; V: TRBV10-1; size: -; D: TRBD2; DNA: TGCGCCAGCAGTGAGTCCCGGGGAGGGCTGTACAATGAGCAGTTCTTC; CDR3: CASSESRGGLYNEQFF
J: TRBJ2-5; V: TRBV6-5; size: -; D: -; DNA: TGTGCCAGCAGTTACTTGCAGACCCAGTACTTC; CDR3: CASSYLQTQYF
J: TRBJ1-5; V: TRBV3-1/TRBV3-2; size: -; D: -; DNA: TGTGCCAGCAGCCAAGAATTGGGCCAAGATCAGCCCCAGCATTTT; CDR3: CASSQELGQDQPQHF
J: TRBJ2-1; V: TRBV29-1; size: -; D: TRBD1; DNA: TGCAGCGGAACGACAGGGAGCTCCTACAATGAGCAGTTCTTC; CDR3: CSGTTGSSYNEQFF
J: TRBJ2-2; V: TRBV7-7; size: -; D: TRBD2; DNA: TGTGCTAGCAGCTTAACCACTAGCGGGAGGACCGGGGAGCTGTTTTTT; CDR3: CASSLTTSGRTGELFF
J: TRBJ1-2; V: TRBV2; size: few; D: -; DNA: TGTGCCAGCATGATCGGAAGAACTCCTAACTATGGCTACACCTTC; CDR3: CASMIGRTPNYGYTF
J: TRBJ1-1; V: TRBV29-1; size: -; D: -; DNA: TGCAGCGTTGACCAACGCCTGGTGAACACTGAAGCTTTCTTT; CDR3: CSVDQRLVNTEAFF
J: TRBJ2-2; V: TRBV5-1; size: -; D: TRBD2; DNA: TGCGCCAGCAGCTCCTGGACTAGCGCCGGGGAGCTGTTTTTT; CDR3: CASSSWTSAGELFF
J: TRBJ1-5; V: TRBV5-6; size: -; D: -; DNA: TGTGCCAGCAGCTTGCTTGGGGATGAAAGCAATCAGCCCCAGCATTTT; CDR3: CASSLLGDESNQPQHF
J: TRBJ2-7; V: TRBV19; size: -; D: TRBD1; DNA: TGTGCCAGTAGACCCGGCGGGACAGGGGGCTCCTACGAGCAGTACTTC; CDR3: CASRPGGTGGSYEQYF
J: TRBJ1-1; V: TRBV9; size: -; D: -; DNA: TGTGCCAGCAGCCCGCGCCGGCCGGACACTGAAGCTTTCTTT; CDR3: CASSPRRPDTEAFF
J: TRBJ1-1; V: TRBV9; size: -; D: TRBD1; DNA: TGTGCCAGCGGGGTAGGACAGGCGAACACTGAAGCTTTCTTT; CDR3: CASGVGQANTEAFF
J: TRBJ1-1; V: TRBV11-2; size: -; D: -; DNA: TGTGCCAGCAGCCTAAACAGGAATCCGAACACTGAAGCTTTCTTT; CDR3: CASSLNRNPNTEAFF
J: TRBJ2-1; V: TRBV5-1; size: -; D: TRBD2; DNA: TGCGCCAGCAGCCCAAAGCGGGACGGTTTAAATGAGCAGTTCTTC; CDR3: CASSPKRDGLNEQFF
J: TRBJ2-1; V: TRBV30; size: -; D: -; DNA: TGTGCCTGGAGTGTAAAGGTTTCCTACAATGAGCAGTTCTTC; CDR3: CAWSVKVSYNEQFF
J: TRBJ1-6; V: TRBV21-1; size: -; D: -; DNA: TGTGCCAGCAGCAACGGGGGAAGGGGTAGCTCCTATAATTCACCCCTCCACTTT; CDR3: CASSNGGRGSSYNSPLHF
J: TRBJ1-2; V: TRBV4-2; size: few; D: -; DNA: TGTGCCAGCAGCCGAGCAGGAGGCTACACCTTC; CDR3: CASSRAGGYTF
J: TRBJ2-1; V: TRBV2; size: once; D: TRBD2; DNA: TGTGCCAGCTCCCGGATCACTAGCGGTCTCAATGAGCAGTTCTTC; CDR3: CASSRITSGLNEQFF
J: TRBJ2-1; V: TRBV2; size: once; D: TRBD2; DNA: TGTGCCAGCAGGGAAGCGGGATTCTCCTACAATGAGCAGTTCTTC; CDR3: CASREAGFSYNEQFF
J: TRBJ2-7; V: TRBV7-9; size: -; D: TRBD2; DNA: TGTGCCAGCAGCTTGAGCGGGGTGAGCTCCTACGAGCAGTACTTC; CDR3: CASSLSGVSSYEQYF
J: TRBJ2-5; V: TRBV2; size: -; D: -; DNA: TGTGCCAGCAGTGAGACTCCAGAGACCCAGTACTTC; CDR3: CASSETPETQYF
J: TRBJ1-2; V: TRBV19; size: once; D: TRBD1; DNA: TGTGCCAGTAGCATGGACAGGCATTTATATGGCTACACCTTC; CDR3: CASSMDRHLYGYTF
J: TRBJ1-1; V: TRBV5-4; size: -; D: TRBD1; DNA: TGTGCCAGCAGCTTCGGGACAGGGAAGACTGAAGCTTTCTTT; CDR3: CASSFGTGKTEAFF
J: TRBJ2-5; V: TRBV5-1; size: -; D: -; DNA: TGCGCCAGCAGCTTGGAGTACCAAGAGACCCAGTACTTC; CDR3: CASSLEYQETQYF
J: TRBJ2-5; V: TRBV27; size: -; D: -; DNA: TGTGCCAGCAGTTGGGGGTCCCAAGAGACCCAGTACTTC; CDR3: CASSWGSQETQYF
J: TRBJ2-7; V: TRBV5-4; size: -; D: -; DNA: TGTGCCAGCAGCTTTGACAGCAACTACGAGCAGTACTTC; CDR3: CASSFDSNYEQYF
J: TRBJ1-1; V: TRBV12-3/TRBV12-4; size: -; D: -; DNA: TGTGCCAGCAGTTTGCAATTGAACACTGAAGCTTTCTTT; CDR3: CASSLQLNTEAFF
J: TRBJ2-3; V: TRBV14; size: -; D: -; DNA: TGTGCCAGCAGCCGAGCAGGGTTTGGCACAGATACGCAGTATTTT; CDR3: CASSRAGFGTDTQYF
J: TRBJ1-6; V: TRBV11-2; size: -; D: TRBD1; DNA: TGTGCCAGCAGCTTCGGGACAGGACCGAATTCACCCCTCCACTTT; CDR3: CASSFGTGPNSPLHF
J: TRBJ1-3; V: TRBV9; size: -; D: TRBD1; DNA: TGTGCCAGCAGCCCGACAGGGGTCCCCCTCTCTGGAAACACCATATATTTT; CDR3: CASSPTGVPLSGNTIYF
J: TRBJ2-3; V: TRBV10-2; size: -; D: -; DNA: TGCGCCAGCAGGCCCCCGCCGGATACGCAGTATTTT; CDR3: CASRPPPDTQYF
J: TRBJ2-7; V: TRBV19; size: few; D: -; DNA: TGTGCCAGTAGCATGTCCCCCTGGGGACCCTCCTACGAGCAGTACTTC; CDR3: CASSMSPWGPSYEQYF
J: TRBJ2-5; V: TRBV6-6; size: -; D: TRBD1; DNA: TGTGCCAGCAGTTACACGGCCGGGACAGGGGCAGAGACCCAGTACTTC; CDR3: CASSYTAGTGAETQYF
J: TRBJ2-2; V: TRBV5-1; size: -; D: TRBD1; DNA: TGCGCCAGCAACGGACAGGGAAGGATCGGGGAGCTGTTTTTT; CDR3: CASNGQGRIGELFF
J: TRBJ2-7; V: TRBV12-3/TRBV12-4; size: -; D: -; DNA: TGTGCCAGCAGTACTACCTACGAGCAGTACTTC; CDR3: CASSTTYEQYF
J: TRBJ1-5; V: TRBV14; size: -; D: -; DNA: TGTGCCAGCAGCCCCGGTTTCGGGGGGCCCCAGCATTTT; CDR3: CASSPGFGGPQHF
J: TRBJ1-1; V: TRBV9; size: -; D: -; DNA: TGTGCCAGCGCTCGGGGAGGAAGCGACACTGAAGCTTTCTTT; CDR3: CASARGGSDTEAFF
J: TRBJ1-2; V: TRBV18; size: -; D: -; DNA: TGTGCCAGCTCACCGGCGGGGGGCAGGAGTGGCTACACCTTC; CDR3: CASSPAGGRSGYTF
J: TRBJ1-2; V: TRBV5-8; size: -; D: TRBD1; DNA: TGTGCCAGCAGCTTGACAGGGGACTACTTTAACTATGGCTACACCTTC; CDR3: CASSLTGDYFNYGYTF